This T cell receptor beta chain is from a study of T cells in Graves' hyperthyroidism and ophthalmopathy. This CDR3 region has 14 residues. V was cut by 2 bases and J by 9 bases, with 16 bases left in between. Germline V lookup: CDR1 SGHTA, CDR2 FQGNSA. This clonotype was observed many times. Researchers took RNA transcripts and amplified the TCR beta CDR3 regions from them. In the first-round RT-PCR of the TCR CDR3, the HTBI primer set was used. TCRdb passed the multiplex PCR reads through MiXCR, listing each CDR3 protein once. The data hold 300,000 to 350,000 distinct CDR3 sequences, with around 18% observed a single time.

The clonotype was recovered from a woman aged 40 to 50 with Graves' ophthalmopathy. The source material was blood. The genes are TRBV7-2 and TRBJ2-5; TRBD1 or TRBD2 may be the D gene (6 bases each). DNA for the CDR3: TGTGCCAGCAGCTTATGGGGGGCACCTAGCCCCCAGTACTTC. Translated, it gives CASSLWGAPSPQYF.